This TCR beta chain was sequenced during a study of cytomegalovirus exposure and HLA in healthy donors. Study summary: The approximately 120 validation repertoires, a later analysis reported, used the same platform as the roughly 660 repertoires from the first cohort.

Trimming left V 0 bases short and J 2 bases short, with 8 bases between. The V gene's germline CDR1 is SGHKS and CDR2 YYEKEE (reference sequence). The CDR3 covers 14 residues. Whole-study results and caveats: The authors listed about 170 TCR beta chains as cytomegalovirus-associated.

Clones were read by immunoSEQ multiplex PCR, and TCRdb kept only the in-frame ones, dropping some. The sample carries 65,000 or so clones, just over 90% recorded once. Details on this clone: What it binds is not known.

The donors were members of the validation cohort, which comprised approximately 120 subjects and was separate from the first cohort of fewer than 700 subjects. The chain employs TRBV5-5 and TRBJ2-5, with D perhaps TRBD1 (5 bases). Material: PBMCs. This sequence originates from a woman under 30 in good health and CMV-seronegative. CDR3 DNA sequence: TGTGCCAGCAGCTTGGGACAGCAGCAAGAGACCCAGTACTTC. It yields the protein CASSLGQQQETQYF.